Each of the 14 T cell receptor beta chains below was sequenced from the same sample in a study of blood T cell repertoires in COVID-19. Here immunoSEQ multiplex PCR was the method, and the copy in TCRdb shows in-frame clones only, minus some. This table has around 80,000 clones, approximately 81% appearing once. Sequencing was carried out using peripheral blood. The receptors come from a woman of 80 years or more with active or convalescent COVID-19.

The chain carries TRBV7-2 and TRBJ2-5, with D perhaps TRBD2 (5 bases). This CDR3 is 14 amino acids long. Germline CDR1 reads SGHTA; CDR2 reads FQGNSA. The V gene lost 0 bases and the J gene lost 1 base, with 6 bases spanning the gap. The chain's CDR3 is CASSLAGLQETQYF. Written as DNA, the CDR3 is TGTGCCAGCAGCTTAGCCGGACTCCAAGAGACCCAGTACTTC.

CDR3 DNA: TGTGCCAGCAGCGAACCGGGACTAGCGGGGGGCCGCGGCGGGGAGCTGTTTTTT. As protein: CASSEPGLAGGRGGELFF. The V gene is TRBV7-9, the J gene TRBJ2-2, with TRBD2 matching 15 bases. This CDR3 is built from 18 residues. Looked up from germline, CDR1 is SEHNR and CDR2 is FQNEAQ (reference sequence). J gave up 7 bases and V 5 bases, and 11 bases lay outside the gene matches.

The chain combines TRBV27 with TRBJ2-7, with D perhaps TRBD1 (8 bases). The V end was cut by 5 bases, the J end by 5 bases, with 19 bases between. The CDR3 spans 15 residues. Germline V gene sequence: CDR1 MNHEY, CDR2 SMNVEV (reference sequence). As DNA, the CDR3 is TGTGCCAGCAGTCCTTCCTGGACAGGGAGGGACGAGCAGTACTTC. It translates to CASSPSWTGRDEQYF.

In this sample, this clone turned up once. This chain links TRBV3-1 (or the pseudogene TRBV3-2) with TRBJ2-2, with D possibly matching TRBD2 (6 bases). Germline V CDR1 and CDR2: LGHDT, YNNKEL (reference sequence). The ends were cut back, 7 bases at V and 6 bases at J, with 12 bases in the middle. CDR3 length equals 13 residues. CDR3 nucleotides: TGTGCCAGCACACCCCGGGAGTCCGGGGAGCTGTTTTTT. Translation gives CASTPRESGELFF.

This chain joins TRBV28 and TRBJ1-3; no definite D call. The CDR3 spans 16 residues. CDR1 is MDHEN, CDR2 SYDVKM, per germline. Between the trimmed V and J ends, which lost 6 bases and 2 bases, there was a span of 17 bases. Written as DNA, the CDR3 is TGTGCCAGCAGCTTCCCCCAGTCAAAAGCTGGAAACACCATATATTTT. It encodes CASSFPQSKAGNTIYF.

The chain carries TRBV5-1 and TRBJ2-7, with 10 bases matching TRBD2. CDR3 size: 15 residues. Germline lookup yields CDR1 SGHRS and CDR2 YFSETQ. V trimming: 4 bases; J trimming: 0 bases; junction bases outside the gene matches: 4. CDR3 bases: TGCGCCAGCAGCAGAATAGCGGGAGGCTCCTACGAGCAGTACTTC. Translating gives CASSRIAGGSYEQYF.

CDR3 bases: TGTGCCAGTAGTATACCCCACAGGACCTATGGCTACACCTTC. Protein sequence: CASSIPHRTYGYTF. This sequence joins TRBV19 and TRBJ1-2, with TRBD1 as a possible D gene (5 bases). Trimming pared 2 bases from V and 4 bases from J, leaving 11 bases between. CDR3 length equals 14 residues. Germline assignment: CDR1 LNHDA and CDR2 SQIVND (reference sequence). The full variable domain, its missing parts supplied by reference TRBV19 and TRBJ1-2, is DGGITQSPKYLFRKEGQNVTLSCEQNLNHDAMYWYRQDPGQGLRLIYYSQIVNDFQKGDIAEGYSVSREKKESFPLTVTSAQKNPTAFYLCASSIPHRTYGYTFGSGTRLTVV.

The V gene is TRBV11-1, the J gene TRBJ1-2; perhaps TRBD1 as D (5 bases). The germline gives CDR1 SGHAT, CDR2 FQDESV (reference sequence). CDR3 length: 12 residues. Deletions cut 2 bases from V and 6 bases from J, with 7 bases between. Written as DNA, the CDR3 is TGTGCCAGCAGCTTACAGGGTAATGGCTACACCTTC. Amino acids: CASSLQGNGYTF.

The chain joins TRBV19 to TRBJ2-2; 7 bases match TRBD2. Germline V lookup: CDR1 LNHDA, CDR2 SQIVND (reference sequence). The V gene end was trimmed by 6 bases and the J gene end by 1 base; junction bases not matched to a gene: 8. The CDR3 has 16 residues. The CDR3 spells CASRGGTAVNTGELFF. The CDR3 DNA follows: TGTGCCAGTAGGGGGGGGACGGCGGTGAACACCGGGGAGCTGTTTTTT.

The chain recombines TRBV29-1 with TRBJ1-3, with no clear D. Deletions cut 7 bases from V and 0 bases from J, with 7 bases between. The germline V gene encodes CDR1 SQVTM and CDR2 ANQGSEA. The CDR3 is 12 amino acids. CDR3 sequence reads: CSARSSGNTIYF. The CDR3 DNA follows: TGCAGCGCGCGGAGCTCTGGAAACACCATATATTTT.

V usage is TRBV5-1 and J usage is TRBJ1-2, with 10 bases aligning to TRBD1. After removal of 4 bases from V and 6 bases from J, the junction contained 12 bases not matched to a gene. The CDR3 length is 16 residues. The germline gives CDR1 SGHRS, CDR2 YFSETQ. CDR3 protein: CASSISGTGALHGYTF. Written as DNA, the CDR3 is TGCGCCAGCAGCATCTCCGGGACAGGGGCCCTCCATGGCTACACCTTC.

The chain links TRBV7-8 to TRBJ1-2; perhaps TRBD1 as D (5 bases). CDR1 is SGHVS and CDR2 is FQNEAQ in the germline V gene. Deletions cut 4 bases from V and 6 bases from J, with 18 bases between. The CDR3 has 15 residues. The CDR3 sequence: CASSSRDSLSNGYTF. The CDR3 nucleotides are TGTGCCAGCAGCTCAAGAGACAGTTTGTCGAATGGCTACACCTTC.

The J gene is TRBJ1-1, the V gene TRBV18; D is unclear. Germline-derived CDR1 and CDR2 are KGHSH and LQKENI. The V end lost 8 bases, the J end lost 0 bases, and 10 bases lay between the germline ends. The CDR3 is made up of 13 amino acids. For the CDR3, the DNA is TGTGCCAGCCTAGGAAATCTGAACACTGAAGCTTTCTTT. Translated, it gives CASLGNLNTEAFF.

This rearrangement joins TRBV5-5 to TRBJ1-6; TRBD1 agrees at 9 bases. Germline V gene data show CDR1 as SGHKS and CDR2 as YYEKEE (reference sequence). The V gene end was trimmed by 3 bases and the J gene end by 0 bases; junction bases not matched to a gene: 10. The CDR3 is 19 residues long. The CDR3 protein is CASSSRDRAFGSYNSPLHF. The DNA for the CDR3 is TGTGCCAGCAGCTCCCGGGACAGGGCTTTCGGCTCCTATAATTCACCCCTCCACTTT.